This entry lists 8 T cell receptor beta chains sequenced from one sample in a study of shared clonotypes between healthy human individuals (dated by TCRdb to about 2020). Libraries were constructed by the immunoSEQ multiplex PCR assay. Drawn from immuneACCESS, this table holds only the in-frame rearrangements with V and J called that TCRdb kept. Clones are partly lost; checked studies trace under half to an unresolved V gene and leave the rest unexplained. In all, the sample holds fewer than 1.8 million clones, and 97% to 99% of those were seen once. The ten top clones hold about 0.34% of the sample. Material for sequencing was naive CD4+ T cells sorted from blood. What this sample's cell subset or site label stands for: CD45RA+ positively selected. The receptors shown here come from a man aged 25-45 years in good health.

This chain links TRBV11-2 with TRBJ2-2; unclear D gene. CDR3 length equals 15 residues. Germline loops: CDR1 SGHAT, CDR2 FQNNGV. V was cut by 1 base and J by 1 base, with 7 bases left in between. CDR3 nucleotide sequence: TGTGCCAGCAGCTTAGCCCGATGGAACACCGGGGAGCTGTTTTTT. Translating gives CASSLARWNTGELFF.

The rearrangement links TRBV4-1 to TRBJ1-2; no clear D. The CDR3 totals 15 residues. Germline lookup yields CDR1 MGHRA and CDR2 YSYEKL. With 0 bases removed from V and 2 bases from J, the gap between germline ends came to 10 bases. The CDR3 nucleotides read TGCGCCAGCAGCCAAGAAATGGCGGCGAACTATGGCTACACCTTC. Translation: CASSQEMAANYGYTF.

This sequence joins TRBV11-2 and TRBJ2-1; TRBD2 aligns across 8 bases. CDR3 length: 13 residues. CDR1 is SGHAT and CDR2 is FQNNGV in the germline V gene. V was clipped by 5 bases and J by 9 bases; unmatched bases: 6. CDR3 protein: CASSPGGGPEQFF. Here the CDR3 DNA reads TGTGCCAGCAGCCCCGGGGGGGGCCCTGAGCAGTTCTTC.

V usage is TRBV5-5 and J usage is TRBJ2-7; D could derive from TRBD1 or TRBD2 (6 bases each). The CDR3 runs 15 residues. V was shortened by 4 bases and J by 3 bases, with 17 bases between the two germline ends. CDR1 and CDR2 from the germline V gene are SGHKS and YYEKEE (reference sequence). Here the CDR3 reads CASSPRGAPYYEQYF. CDR3 nucleotides: TGTGCCAGCAGCCCAAGGGGGGCGCCCTACTACGAGCAGTACTTC.

The rearrangement joins TRBV4-1 to TRBJ1-1; D perhaps matches TRBD1 (6 bases). Germline CDR1 reads MGHRA; CDR2 reads YSYEKL. Trimming removed 1 base from V and 7 bases from J, with 22 bases in between. The CDR3 totals 17 residues. The CDR3 DNA is TGCGCCAGCAGCCAAGTCGGGCGGGGGCGTGGAACAAATGAAGCTTTCTTT. It yields the protein CASSQVGRGRGTNEAFF.

V usage is TRBV30 and J usage is TRBJ2-1, with 8 bases fitting TRBD2. The V segment lost 5 bases and the J segment 12 bases; nucleotides outside the gene matches: 3. Germline assignment: CDR1 GTSNPN and CDR2 SVGIG (reference sequence). This CDR3 region has 10 residues. The CDR3 DNA is TGTGCCTGGGGACTAGCCATGCAGTTCTTC. Translating gives CAWGLAMQFF.

This clone was seen once. This chain joins TRBV7-2 and TRBJ2-7; D possibly uses TRBD1 or TRBD2 (5 bases each). Trimming pared 6 bases from V and 6 bases from J, leaving 21 bases between. The CDR3 length is 15 residues. Germline values: CDR1 SGHTA, CDR2 FQGNSA. The CDR3 loop is CASRNIRGQRGEQYF. CDR3 in DNA: TGTGCCAGCAGAAACATCCGGGGCCAACGGGGCGAGCAGTACTTC.

Notes on this clone: Other DNA sequences in the same sample also yield this CDR3. The chain links TRBV9 to TRBJ2-7; D remains ambiguous. Between the trimmed V and J ends, which lost 0 bases and 2 bases, there was a span of 9 bases. Germline V gives CDR1 SGDLS, CDR2 YYNGEE. The length of the CDR3 is 14 residues. The CDR3 DNA sequence: TGTGCCAGCAGCGTAGATCCGGCAACCTACGAGCAGTACTTC. Translation: CASSVDPATYEQYF.